This T cell receptor (beta chain) comes out of a study of CD8+ T cells in alopecia areata. On the study more broadly: Tofacitinib was given for 6 to 18 months, then stopped for 6 months. The authors scored treated patients' severity by affected scalp percentage. Findings and caveats of the study: Sequencing of scalp samples also captures resident alphabeta T cells of normal skin. Sharing of TCR sequences between patients (possibly for HLA-related reasons) was less clear than in mice.

In the case of this clone: Its target is unknown.

Treatment of the sample: oral pan-JAK inhibitor, 5-10 mg twice daily. RNA, once extracted, was reverse transcribed into cDNA for use as the sequencing template. Produced via immunoSEQ multiplex PCR; TCRdb's table is partial and in-frame only. The repertoire holds more than 95,000 clones, with roughly 57% as singletons. Between the trimmed V and J ends, which lost 3 bases and 8 bases, there was a span of 16 bases. The CDR3 consists of 14 residues. From germline, CDR1 is SGHTA and CDR2 FQGNSA. The chain couples TRBV7-2 to TRBJ1-2, with a possible D match to TRBD1 (5 bases). This material consisted of CD4+ T cells sorted from blood, taken at week 4, from a patient treated with tofacitinib. This receptor was taken from a human donor with alopecia areata. The CDR3 here is CASSLTGLWEGYTF. The CDR3 DNA is TGTGCCAGCAGCTTGACGGGGCTCTGGGAGGGCTACACCTTC.